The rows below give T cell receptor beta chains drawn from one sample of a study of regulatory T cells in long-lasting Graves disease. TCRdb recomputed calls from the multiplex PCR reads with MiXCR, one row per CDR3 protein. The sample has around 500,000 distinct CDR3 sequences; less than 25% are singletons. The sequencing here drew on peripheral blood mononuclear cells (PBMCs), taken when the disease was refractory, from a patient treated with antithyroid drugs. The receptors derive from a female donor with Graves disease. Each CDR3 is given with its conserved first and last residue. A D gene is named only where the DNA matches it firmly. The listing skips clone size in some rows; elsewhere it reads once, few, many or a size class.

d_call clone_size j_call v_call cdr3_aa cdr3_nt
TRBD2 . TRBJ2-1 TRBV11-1 CASSTLAGFLNEQFF TGTGCCAGCAGCACTCTAGCGGGATTTCTCAATGAGCAGTTCTTC
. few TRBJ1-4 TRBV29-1 CSVATNEKLFF TGCAGCGTTGCAACTAATGAAAAACTGTTTTTT
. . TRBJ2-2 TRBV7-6 CASSSDLANTGELFF TGTGCCAGCAGCTCAGATCTAGCGAACACCGGGGAGCTGTTTTTT
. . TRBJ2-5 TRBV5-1 CAGTKGLARETQYF TGCGCCGGAACAAAAGGACTGGCGAGGGAGACCCAGTACTTC
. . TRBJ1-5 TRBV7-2 CASSLVAHSNQPQHF TGTGCCAGCAGCTTAGTTGCACATAGCAATCAGCCCCAGCATTTT
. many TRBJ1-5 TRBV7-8 CASSLVGANNQPQHF TGTGCCAGCAGCTTAGTGGGGGCCAACAATCAGCCCCAGCATTTT
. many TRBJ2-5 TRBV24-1 CATKDRYKETQYF TGTGCCACCAAGGACAGATATAAAGAGACCCAGTACTTC
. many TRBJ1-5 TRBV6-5 CASSYGYSNQPQHF TGTGCCAGCAGTTACGGTTATAGCAATCAGCCCCAGCATTTT
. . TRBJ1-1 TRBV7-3 CASSLKEGPGTEAFF TGTGCCAGCAGCTTAAAGGAGGGGCCGGGGACTGAAGCTTTCTTT
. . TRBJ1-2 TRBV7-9 CASSRTVDGYTF TGTGCCAGCAGCAGGACCGTCGATGGCTACACCTTC
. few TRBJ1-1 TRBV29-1 CSVTKMNTEAFF TGCAGCGTTACTAAGATGAACACTGAAGCTTTCTTT
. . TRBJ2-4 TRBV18 CASSPGMEQYF TGTGCCAGCTCACCAGGGATGGAACAGTACTTC
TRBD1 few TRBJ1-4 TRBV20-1 CSAGTGESEKLFF TGCAGTGCCGGAACAGGGGAGAGTGAAAAACTGTTTTTT
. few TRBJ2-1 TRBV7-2 CASSTTVFSYNEQFF TGTGCCAGCAGCACGACAGTGTTCTCCTACAATGAGCAGTTCTTC
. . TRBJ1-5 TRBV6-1 CASGWSNQPQHF TGTGCCAGCGGGTGGAGCAATCAGCCCCAGCATTTT
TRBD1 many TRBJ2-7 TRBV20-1 CSATTGLTSYEQYF TGCAGTGCGACGACAGGGCTGACCTCCTACGAGCAGTACTTC
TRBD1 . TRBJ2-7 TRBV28 CASRQTGPVGEQYF TGTGCCAGCAGGCAGACAGGGCCCGTAGGGGAGCAGTACTTC
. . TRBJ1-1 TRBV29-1 CSVRVLGTEAFF TGCAGCGTTCGGGTGTTGGGCACTGAAGCTTTCTTT
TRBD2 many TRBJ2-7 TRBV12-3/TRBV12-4 CASSFKMVLQRELYEQYF TGTGCCAGCAGTTTTAAAATGGTACTACAGCGGGAGTTGTACGAGCAGTACTTC
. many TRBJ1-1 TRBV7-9 CASSASGLGAGAFF TGTGCCAGCAGTGCCTCGGGACTCGGAGCTGGAGCTTTCTTT
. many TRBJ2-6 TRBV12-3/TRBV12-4 CASSQSGTISGANVLTF TGTGCCAGCAGCCAATCCGGGACAATTTCTGGGGCCAACGTCCTGACTTTC
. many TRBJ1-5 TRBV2 CASARQGNGPQHF TGTGCCAGCGCAAGACAAGGGAATGGGCCCCAGCATTTT
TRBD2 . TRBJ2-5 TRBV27 CASKGLAGGETQYF TGTGCCAGCAAAGGACTAGCGGGAGGGGAGACCCAGTACTTC
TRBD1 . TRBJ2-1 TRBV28 CASSFLGQSVVNEQFF TGTGCCAGCAGTTTCTTGGGACAGTCTGTGGTAAATGAGCAGTTCTTC
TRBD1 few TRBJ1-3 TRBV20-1 CSGQTGEGSFSRNTIYF TGCAGTGGCCAGACAGGGGAGGGAAGTTTTAGTCGAAACACCATATATTTT
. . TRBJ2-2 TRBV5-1 CASSLTVPITGELFF TGCGCCAGCAGCTTGACGGTCCCGATCACCGGGGAGCTGTTTTTT
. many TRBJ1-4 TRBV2 CASNEGQTNEKLFF TGTGCCAGCAACGAAGGACAAACTAATGAAAAACTGTTTTTT
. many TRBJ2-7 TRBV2 CASSEDGPKAYEQYF TGTGCCAGCAGTGAGGATGGGCCGAAGGCCTACGAGCAGTACTTC
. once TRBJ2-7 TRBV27 CASSLVGVREQYF TGTGCCAGCAGTTTAGTAGGGGTAAGGGAGCAGTACTTC
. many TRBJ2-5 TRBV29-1 CSSSILETQYF TGCAGCTCGTCTATTCTGGAGACCCAGTACTTC
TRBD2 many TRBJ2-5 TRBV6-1 CASTHSGLARETQYF TGTGCCAGCACCCACTCGGGACTAGCGCGTGAGACCCAGTACTTC
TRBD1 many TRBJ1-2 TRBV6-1 CASSSGQGDGRYGYTF TGTGCCAGCAGCTCGGGACAGGGGGATGGTCGTTATGGCTACACCTTC
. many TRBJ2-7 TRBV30 CAWSGSSGLAEQYF TGTGCCTGGAGTGGTAGTTCGGGCCTCGCGGAGCAGTACTTC
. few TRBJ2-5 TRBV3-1 CASSQGVGRSFTQETQYF TGTGCCAGCAGCCAAGGAGTTGGCAGGAGCTTCACCCAAGAGACCCAGTACTTC
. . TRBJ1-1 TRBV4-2 CASSQVRGNTEAFF TGTGCCAGCAGCCAAGTTAGGGGGAACACTGAAGCTTTCTTT
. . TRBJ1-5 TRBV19 CASSATSSSGQPQHF TGTGCCAGTAGCGCCACATCTAGCTCAGGTCAGCCCCAGCATTTT
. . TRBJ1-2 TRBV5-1 CASSRVSEFYGYTF TGCGCCAGCAGCCGGGTCAGCGAATTCTATGGCTACACCTTC
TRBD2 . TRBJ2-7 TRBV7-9 CASSYWTSNEQYF TGTGCCAGCAGCTACTGGACTAGCAACGAGCAGTACTTC
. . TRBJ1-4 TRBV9 CASSPGMEEKLFF TGTGCCAGCAGCCCCGGGATGGAGGAAAAACTGTTTTTT
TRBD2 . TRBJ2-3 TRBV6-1 CASTPALAALDTQYF TGTGCCAGCACCCCGGCGCTAGCGGCCCTGGATACGCAGTATTTT
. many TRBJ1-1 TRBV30 CAWSKMAEAFF TGTGCCTGGAGCAAAATGGCTGAAGCTTTCTTT
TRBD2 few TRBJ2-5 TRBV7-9 CASSLDQGLAGPGETQYF TGTGCCAGCAGCTTAGACCAGGGACTAGCGGGACCCGGAGAGACCCAGTACTTC
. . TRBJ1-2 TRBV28 CASSWTGQGPGGYTF TGTGCCAGCAGCTGGACCGGGCAGGGCCCGGGGGGCTACACCTTC
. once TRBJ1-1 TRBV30 CAWSYPRGGGNTEAFF TGTGCCTGGAGTTACCCCAGGGGCGGAGGAAACACTGAAGCTTTCTTT
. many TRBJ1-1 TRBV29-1 CSVVVGGLMNTEAFF TGCAGCGTTGTCGTTGGAGGATTAATGAACACTGAAGCTTTCTTT
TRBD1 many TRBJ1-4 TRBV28 CASGTASNEKLFF TGTGCCAGCGGGACAGCCTCTAATGAAAAACTGTTTTTT
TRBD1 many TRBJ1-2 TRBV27 CASSVGRTGNGYTF TGTGCCAGCAGTGTTGGAAGGACAGGGAATGGCTACACCTTC
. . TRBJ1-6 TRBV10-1 CASSEYQVVSPLHF TGCGCCAGCAGTGAGTATCAGGTGGTCTCACCCCTCCACTTT
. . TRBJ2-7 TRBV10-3 CAISPDYPAYEQYF TGTGCCATCAGTCCCGACTATCCAGCCTACGAGCAGTACTTC
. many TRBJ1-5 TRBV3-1 CASSQGPTNQPQHF TGTGCCAGCAGCCAAGGGCCGACGAATCAGCCCCAGCATTTT